This T cell receptor (beta chain) emerged from a study of CD8+CD57+ T cells in acquired aplastic anemia. The use of genomic DNA as template underpinned the TCR beta VDJ and CDR3 profiling. MiXCR, run by TCRdb on the reads, gives a single entry per CDR3 protein. The sample yields about 180,000 distinct CDR3 sequences, 40% to 50% seen once. This clonotype was counted many times. V lost 8 bases and J lost 0, with 13 bases in between. The CDR3 has 14 amino acids. Germline V gene sequence: CDR1 MNHEY, CDR2 SVGAGI. CD8+CD57+ cell expansion, shown by flow cytometry, had occurred in the patients selected for sequencing. Severe acquired aplastic anemia was diagnosed in all patients.

The rearrangement joins TRBV6-5 to TRBJ1-2; D is perhaps TRBD1 (5 bases). This clonotype originated in a human donor with aplastic anemia. Material for sequencing was sorted CD4+, CD8+, or CD8+CD57+ T cells (not recorded which) from PBMCs. The CDR3 nucleotides are TGTGCCAGCCGGGGCGTGGGTCCTAACTATGGCTACACCTTC. Protein sequence: CASRGVGPNYGYTF.